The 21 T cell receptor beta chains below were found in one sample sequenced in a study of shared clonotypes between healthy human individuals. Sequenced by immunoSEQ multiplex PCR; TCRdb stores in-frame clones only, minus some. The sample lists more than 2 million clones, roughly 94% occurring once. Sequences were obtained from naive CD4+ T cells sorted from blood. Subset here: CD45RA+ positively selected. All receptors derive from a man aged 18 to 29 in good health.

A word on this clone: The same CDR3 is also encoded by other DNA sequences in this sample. Here the CDR3 reads CASSPAGSYEQYF. CDR3 nucleotide sequence: TGTGCCAGCAGTCCTGCTGGGTCCTACGAGCAGTACTTC. The rearrangement joins TRBV27 to TRBJ2-7; D call uncertain. This CDR3 comprises 13 residues. V was cut by 5 bases and J by 1 base, with 9 bases left in between. The V gene's germline CDR1 is MNHEY and CDR2 SMNVEV (reference sequence).

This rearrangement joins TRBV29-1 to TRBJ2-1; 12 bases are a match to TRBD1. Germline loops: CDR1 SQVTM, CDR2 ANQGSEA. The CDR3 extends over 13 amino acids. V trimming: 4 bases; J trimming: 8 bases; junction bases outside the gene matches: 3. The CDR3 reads CSVGDRGLYEQFF. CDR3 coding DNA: TGCAGCGTTGGGGACAGGGGGCTCTATGAGCAGTTCTTC.

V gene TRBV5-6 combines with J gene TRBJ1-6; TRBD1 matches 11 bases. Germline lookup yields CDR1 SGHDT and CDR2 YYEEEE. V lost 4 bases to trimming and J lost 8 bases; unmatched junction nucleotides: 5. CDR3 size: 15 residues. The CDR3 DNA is TGTGCCAGCAGCCCGGACAGGGGGCTGTATTCACCCCTCCACTTT. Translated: CASSPDRGLYSPLHF.

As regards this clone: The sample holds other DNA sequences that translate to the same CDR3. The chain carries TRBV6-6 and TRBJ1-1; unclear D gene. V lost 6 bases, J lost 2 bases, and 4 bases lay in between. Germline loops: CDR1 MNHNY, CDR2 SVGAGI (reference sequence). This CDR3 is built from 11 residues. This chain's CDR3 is CASSPNTEAFF. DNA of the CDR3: TGTGCCAGCAGCCCTAACACTGAAGCTTTCTTT.

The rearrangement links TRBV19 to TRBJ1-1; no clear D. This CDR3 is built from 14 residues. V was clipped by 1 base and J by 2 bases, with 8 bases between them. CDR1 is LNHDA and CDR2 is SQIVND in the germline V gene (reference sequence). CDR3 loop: CASSIAPLNTEAFF. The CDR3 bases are TGTGCCAGTAGTATAGCTCCTTTAAACACTGAAGCTTTCTTT.

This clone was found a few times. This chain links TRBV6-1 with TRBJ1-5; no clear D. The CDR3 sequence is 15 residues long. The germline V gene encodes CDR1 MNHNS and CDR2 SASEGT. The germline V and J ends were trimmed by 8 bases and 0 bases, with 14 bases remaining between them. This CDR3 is CASSLSGNSNQPQHF. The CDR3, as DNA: TGTGCCAGCTCCCTCTCGGGGAATAGCAATCAGCCCCAGCATTTT.

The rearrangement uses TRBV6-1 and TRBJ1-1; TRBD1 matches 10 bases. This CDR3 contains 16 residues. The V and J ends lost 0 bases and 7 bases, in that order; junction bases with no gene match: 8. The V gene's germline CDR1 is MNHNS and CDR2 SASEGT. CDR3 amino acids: CASSEAMTGGRDEAFF. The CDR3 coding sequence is TGTGCCAGCAGTGAAGCGATGACAGGGGGCAGAGATGAAGCTTTCTTT.

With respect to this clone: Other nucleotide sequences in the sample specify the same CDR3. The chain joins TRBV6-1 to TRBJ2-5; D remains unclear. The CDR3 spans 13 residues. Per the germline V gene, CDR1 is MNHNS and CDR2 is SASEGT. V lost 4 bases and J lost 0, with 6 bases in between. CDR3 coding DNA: TGTGCCAGCAGTGTCGGGTACCAAGAGACCCAGTACTTC. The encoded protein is CASSVGYQETQYF.

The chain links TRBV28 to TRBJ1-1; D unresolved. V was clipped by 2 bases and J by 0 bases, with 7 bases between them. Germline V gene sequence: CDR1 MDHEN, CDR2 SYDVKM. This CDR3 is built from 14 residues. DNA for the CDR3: TGTGCCAGCAGTTTAGCGACGGTGAACACTGAAGCTTTCTTT. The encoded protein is CASSLATVNTEAFF.

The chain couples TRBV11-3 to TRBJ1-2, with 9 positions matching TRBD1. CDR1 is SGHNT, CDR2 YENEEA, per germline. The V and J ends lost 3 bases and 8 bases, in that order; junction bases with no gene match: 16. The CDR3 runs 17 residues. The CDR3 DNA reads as TGTGCCAGCAGCTTTACGTGGTTAAGGGACAGGGTAGCCGGCTACACCTTC. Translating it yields CASSFTWLRDRVAGYTF.

This chain's CDR3 is CASKENIYEQYF. As DNA, the CDR3 is TGTGCCAGCAAGGAGAATATCTACGAGCAGTACTTC. The J gene is TRBJ2-7, the V gene TRBV2; D unresolved. The CDR3 contains 12 residues. V dropped 7 bases and J dropped 3 bases, with 10 bases sitting between them. Germline loops: CDR1 SNHLY, CDR2 FYNNEI.

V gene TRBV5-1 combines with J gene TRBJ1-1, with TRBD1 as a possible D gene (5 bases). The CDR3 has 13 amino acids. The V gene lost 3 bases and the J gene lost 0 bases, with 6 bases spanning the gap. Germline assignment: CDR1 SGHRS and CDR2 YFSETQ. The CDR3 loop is CASSWGLNTEAFF. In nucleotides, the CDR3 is TGCGCCAGCAGCTGGGGCTTGAACACTGAAGCTTTCTTT. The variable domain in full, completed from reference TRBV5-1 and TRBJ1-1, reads KAGVTQTPRYLIKTRGQQVTLSCSPISGHRSVSWYQQTPGQGLQFLFEYFSETQRNKGNFPGRFSGRQFSNSRSEMNVSTLELGDSALYLCASSWGLNTEAFFGQGTRLTVV.

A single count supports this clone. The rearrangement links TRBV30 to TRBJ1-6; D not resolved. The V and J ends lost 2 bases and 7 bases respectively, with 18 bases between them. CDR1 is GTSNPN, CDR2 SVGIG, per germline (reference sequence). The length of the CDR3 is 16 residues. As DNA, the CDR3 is TGTGCCTGGAGTCCCTCGGTGTTAACGGCCAATTCACCCCTCCACTTT. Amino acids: CAWSPSVLTANSPLHF.

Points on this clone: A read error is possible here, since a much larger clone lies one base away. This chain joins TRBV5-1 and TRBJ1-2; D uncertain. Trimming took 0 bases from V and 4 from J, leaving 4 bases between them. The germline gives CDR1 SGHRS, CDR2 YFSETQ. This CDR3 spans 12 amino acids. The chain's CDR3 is CASSLGTYGYTF. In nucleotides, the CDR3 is TGCGCCAGCAGCTTGGGGACCTATGGCTACACCTTC.

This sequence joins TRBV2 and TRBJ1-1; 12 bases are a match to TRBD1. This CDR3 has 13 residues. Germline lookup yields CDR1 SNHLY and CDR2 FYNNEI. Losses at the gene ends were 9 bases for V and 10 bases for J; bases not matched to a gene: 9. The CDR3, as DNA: TGTGCCAGGACGGGACAGGGGGCTCTGATAGCTTTCTTT. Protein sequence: CARTGQGALIAFF.

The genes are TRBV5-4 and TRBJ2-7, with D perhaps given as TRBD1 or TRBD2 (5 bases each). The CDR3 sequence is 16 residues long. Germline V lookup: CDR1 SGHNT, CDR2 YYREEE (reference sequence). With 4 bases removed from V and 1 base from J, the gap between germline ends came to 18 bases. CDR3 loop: CASSPGTGTLSYEQYF. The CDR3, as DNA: TGTGCCAGCAGCCCCGGAACCGGGACGCTTTCCTACGAGCAGTACTTC. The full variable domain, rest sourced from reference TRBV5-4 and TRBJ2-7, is ETGVTQSPTHLIKTRGQQVTLRCSSQSGHNTVSWYQQALGQGPQFIFQYYREEENGRGNFPPRFSGLQFPNYSSELNVNALELDDSALYLCASSPGTGTLSYEQYFGPGTRLTVT.

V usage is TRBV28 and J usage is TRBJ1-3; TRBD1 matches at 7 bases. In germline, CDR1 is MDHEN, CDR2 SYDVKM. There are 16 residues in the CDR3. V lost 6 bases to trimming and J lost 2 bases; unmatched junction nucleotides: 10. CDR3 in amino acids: CASREPGTAPGNTIYF. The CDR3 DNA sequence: TGTGCCAGCAGGGAACCTGGGACAGCACCTGGAAACACCATATATTTT.

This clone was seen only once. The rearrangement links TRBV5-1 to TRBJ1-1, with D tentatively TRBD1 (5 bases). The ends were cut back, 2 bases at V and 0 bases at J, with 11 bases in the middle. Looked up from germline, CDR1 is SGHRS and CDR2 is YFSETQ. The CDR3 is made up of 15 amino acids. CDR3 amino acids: CASSFQGAMNTEAFF. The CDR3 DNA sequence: TGCGCCAGCAGCTTCCAGGGAGCAATGAACACTGAAGCTTTCTTT. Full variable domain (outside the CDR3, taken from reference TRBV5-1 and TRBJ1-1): KAGVTQTPRYLIKTRGQQVTLSCSPISGHRSVSWYQQTPGQGLQFLFEYFSETQRNKGNFPGRFSGRQFSNSRSEMNVSTLELGDSALYLCASSFQGAMNTEAFFGQGTRLTVV.

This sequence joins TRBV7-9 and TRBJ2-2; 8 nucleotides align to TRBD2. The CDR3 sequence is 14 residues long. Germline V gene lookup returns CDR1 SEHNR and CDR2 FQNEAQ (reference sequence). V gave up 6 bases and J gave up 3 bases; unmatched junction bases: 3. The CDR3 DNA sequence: TGTGCCAGCAGTCTGGGACTAGACACCGGGGAGCTGTTTTTT. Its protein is CASSLGLDTGELFF.

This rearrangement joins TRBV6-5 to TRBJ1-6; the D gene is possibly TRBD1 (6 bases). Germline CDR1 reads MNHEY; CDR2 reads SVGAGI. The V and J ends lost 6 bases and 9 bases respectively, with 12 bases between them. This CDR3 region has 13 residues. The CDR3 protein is CASRYDRFSPLHF. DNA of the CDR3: TGTGCCAGCAGATACGACAGGTTTTCACCCCTCCACTTT.

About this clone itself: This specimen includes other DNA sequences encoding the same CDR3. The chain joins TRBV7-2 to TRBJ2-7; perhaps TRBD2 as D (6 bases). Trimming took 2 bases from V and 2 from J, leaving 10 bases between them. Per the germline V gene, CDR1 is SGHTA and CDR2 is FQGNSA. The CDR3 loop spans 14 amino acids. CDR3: CASSLSGGTYEQYF. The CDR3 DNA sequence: TGTGCCAGCAGCTTATCTGGGGGGACCTACGAGCAGTACTTC.